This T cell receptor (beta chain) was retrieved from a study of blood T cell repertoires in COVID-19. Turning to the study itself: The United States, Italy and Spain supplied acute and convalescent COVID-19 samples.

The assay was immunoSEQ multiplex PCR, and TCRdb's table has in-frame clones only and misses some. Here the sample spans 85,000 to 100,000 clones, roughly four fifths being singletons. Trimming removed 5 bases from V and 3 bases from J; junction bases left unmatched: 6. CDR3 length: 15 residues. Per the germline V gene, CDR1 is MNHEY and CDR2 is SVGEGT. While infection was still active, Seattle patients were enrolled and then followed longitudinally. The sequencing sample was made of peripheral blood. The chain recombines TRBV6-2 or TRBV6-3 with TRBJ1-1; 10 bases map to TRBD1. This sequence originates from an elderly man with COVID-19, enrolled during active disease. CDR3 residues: CASSRAGTGDTEAFF. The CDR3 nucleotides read TGTGCCAGCAGTAGAGCCGGGACAGGGGACACTGAAGCTTTCTTT.